The 16 T cell receptor beta chains in this list originate from one sample, sequenced in a study of blood T cells in healthy people across ages. The second PCR ran about 6 to 11 cycles with a sample-barcoded 5' primer and J-beta primers. TCRdb re-called the 5' RACE reads through MiXCR, storing one row per CDR3 protein. The sample shows some 1.5 million distinct CDR3 sequences, roughly 30% of them seen only once. The sample consisted of blood. The receptors come from a woman aged 25 to 45 in good health.

Many counts were recorded for this clonotype. The J gene is TRBJ2-7, the V gene TRBV12-3 or TRBV12-4; D is perhaps TRBD1 or TRBD2 (5 bases each). The V end lost 4 bases, the J end lost 3 bases, and 13 bases lay between the germline ends. The CDR3 totals 14 residues. The CDR3 loop is CASSSGTFNYEQYF. The DNA of the CDR3 is TGTGCCAGCAGTTCAGGGACCTTCAACTACGAGCAGTACTTC.

This clonotype was seen a handful of times. The DNA for the CDR3 is TGTGCCAGCAGTTACCAGGCGGGCAGCTCCTACGAGCAGTACTTC. It is translated as CASSYQAGSSYEQYF. The rearrangement joins TRBV6-2 or TRBV6-3 to TRBJ2-7; perhaps TRBD2 as D (5 bases). CDR1 is MNHEY and CDR2 is SVGEGT in the germline V gene. Deletions cut 2 bases from V and 0 bases from J, with 11 bases between. This CDR3 comprises 15 residues.

This clonotype occurred many times. The chain joins TRBV9 to TRBJ2-7; TRBD2 matches at 7 bases. The junction had 14 bases not matched to a gene; V was cut back by 2 bases and J by 3 bases. Germline assignment: CDR1 SGDLS and CDR2 YYNGEE. The CDR3 has 17 residues. The CDR3 is CASSVGPLGGLIYEQYF. The CDR3 nucleotides are TGTGCCAGCAGCGTTGGGCCCCTCGGGGGGTTGATCTACGAGCAGTACTTC. Based on the CDR3 plus reference TRBV9 and TRBJ2-7, the full variable domain is DSGVTQTPKHLITATGQRVTLRCSPRSGDLSVYWYQQSLDQGLQFLIQYYNGEERAKGNILERFSAQQFPDLHSELNLSSLELGDSALYFCASSVGPLGGLIYEQYFGPGTRLTVT.

The chain is built from TRBV9 and TRBJ2-6; D not resolved. CDR3 length equals 16 residues. CDR1 is SGDLS, CDR2 YYNGEE, per germline. Trimming pared 0 bases from V and 2 bases from J, leaving 9 bases between. Here the CDR3 DNA reads TGTGCCAGCAGCGTAGAAGGAATGGCTGGGGCCAACGTCCTGACTTTC. Protein product: CASSVEGMAGANVLTF.

The table lists this clonotype with a few counts. The chain combines TRBV27 with TRBJ2-3, with D possibly being TRBD1 (6 bases). This CDR3 comprises 14 residues. V was trimmed by 6 bases and J by 0 bases, leaving 10 bases between them. Germline-derived CDR1 and CDR2 are MNHEY and SMNVEV (reference sequence). The CDR3 nucleotides are TGTGCCAGCAGGAGCGGACAGAGCACAGATACGCAGTATTTT. This encodes CASRSGQSTDTQYF.

The gene calls are TRBV5-1 and TRBJ1-6; D uncertain. V dropped 0 bases and J dropped 9 bases, with 13 bases sitting between them. Germline V gene lookup returns CDR1 SGHRS and CDR2 YFSETQ. The CDR3 has 15 residues. CDR3 residues: CASSLAGSSRSPLHF. CDR3 coding DNA: TGCGCCAGCAGCTTGGCTGGCAGCTCCCGTTCACCCCTCCACTTT.

A word on this clonotype: The conserved closing phenylalanine or tryptophan is absent in this CDR3, likely reflecting a read error. The DNA is left out, because the CDR3 cannot be placed on it with certainty; the CDR3 is given as TCRdb lists it. J is TRBJ2-6 and V is TRBV5-1; the table's D call of TRBD1 was not tested on the DNA. The CDR3 extends over 16 residues, inclusive of both ends. Germline CDR1 reads SGHRS; CDR2 reads YFSETQ. CDR3 residues: CASRGQGMLGANVLNI.

The chain has TRBV6-5 and TRBJ2-6; TRBD1 matches 8 bases. Trimming cost V 6 bases and J 4 bases; bases outside gene matches: 8. The CDR3 spans 16 residues. CDR1 MNHEY and CDR2 SVGAGI come from the germline V gene. CDR3 loop: CASRRQGSLGANVLTF. The CDR3 nucleotides read TGTGCCAGCAGGAGACAGGGGTCCCTCGGGGCCAACGTCCTGACTTTC.

The chain has TRBV2 and TRBJ2-1, with 8 bases that match TRBD1. The CDR3 consists of 12 residues. Looked up from germline, CDR1 is SNHLY and CDR2 is FYNNEI. With V trimmed by 8 bases and J by 13 bases, 10 bases remained unmatched. The CDR3 reads CASDRGGETQFF. Written as DNA, the CDR3 is TGTGCCAGCGACAGGGGTGGCGAGACCCAGTTCTTC.

V gene TRBV12-3 or TRBV12-4 combines with J gene TRBJ1-2, with a possible D match to TRBD1 (5 bases). The CDR3 loop spans 15 amino acids. V was cut by 5 bases and J by 6 bases, with 19 bases left in between. CDR3 bases: TGTGCCAGCAGTGGAATCGGGGCGACCATTAATGGCTACACCTTC. It is translated as CASSGIGATINGYTF.

This clonotype was seen repeatedly, ten times or more. The chain carries TRBV12-3 or TRBV12-4 and TRBJ2-7; D may be TRBD1 (6 bases). The V gene lost 7 bases and the J gene lost 5 bases, with 24 bases spanning the gap. The CDR3 is made up of 16 amino acids. The DNA for the CDR3 is TGTGCCAGCACCGACAGGCGGGTAATCACCCGGGACGAGCAGTACTTC. As protein: CASTDRRVITRDEQYF.

This CDR3 reads CASTPRDRVGEKLFF. In nucleotides, the CDR3 is TGTGCCAGCACCCCTCGGGACAGGGTGGGTGAAAAACTGTTTTTT. The rearrangement links TRBV6-5 to TRBJ1-4, with 9 bases that match TRBD1. Germline values: CDR1 MNHEY, CDR2 SVGAGI. The J segment lost 7 bases and the V segment lost 7 bases, leaving 10 bases of the junction unmatched. The CDR3 sequence is 15 residues long.

This clonotype was seen only a few times. The genes are TRBV2 and TRBJ2-5, with D maybe TRBD2 (5 bases). The germline V gene has CDR1 SNHLY and CDR2 FYNNEI. The V end lost 4 bases, the J end lost 3 bases, and 6 bases lay between the germline ends. The CDR3 runs to 12 residues. The CDR3 spells CASSAGKETQYF. Written as DNA, the CDR3 is TGTGCCAGCAGTGCCGGGAAAGAGACCCAGTACTTC. Full variable domain (outside the CDR3, taken from reference TRBV2 and TRBJ2-5): EPEVTQTPSHQVTQMGQEVILRCVPISNHLYFYWYRQILGQKVEFLVSFYNNEISEKSEIFDDQFSVERPDGSNFTLKIRSTKLEDSAMYFCASSAGKETQYFGPGTRLLVL.

This clonotype was counted only a few times. The chain couples TRBV12-3 or TRBV12-4 to TRBJ1-4; D gene unclear. The V end was cut by 7 bases, the J end by 5 bases, with 11 bases between. This CDR3 region has 13 residues. CDR3 in amino acids: CASTLSRNEKLFF. CDR3 DNA sequence: TGTGCCAGCACCTTATCGAGGAATGAAAAACTGTTTTTT.

This clonotype has at least ten counts. The genes are TRBV7-9 and TRBJ2-1; TRBD1 is a possible D gene (5 bases). Per germline, CDR1 SEHNR and CDR2 FQNEAQ (reference sequence). V lost 3 bases and J 3 bases, leaving 12 bases between the germline ends. CDR3 length: 15 amino acids. The CDR3 here is CASSLEGVFYNEQFF. The DNA for the CDR3 is TGTGCCAGCAGCTTGGAAGGGGTCTTCTACAATGAGCAGTTCTTC.

On this clonotype: Since a much larger clone is just one base distant, this may be a read error. This chain links TRBV29-1 with TRBJ2-5; possibly TRBD1 or TRBD2 for D (5 bases each). TRBJ2-7 matches the DNA end more closely, so the J call is doubtful. The CDR3 loop spans 12 amino acids. The germline V gene encodes CDR1 SQVTM and CDR2 ANQGSEA. CDR3 region: CSVGGADNEQYF. In DNA, the CDR3 is TGCAGCGTTGGGGGAGCGGACAACGAGCAGTACTTC.